This T cell receptor beta chain was identified in a study of T cells in Graves' hyperthyroidism and ophthalmopathy. Study findings and constraints: Through a model of 13 V-J features, ophthalmopathy was separated from stable hyperthyroidism. Ophthalmopathy prediction by the model preceded onset by a median roughly 6 months.

As regards this clonotype: No antigen is known for it.

Uncontrolled infection, other autoimmune disease, pregnancy or lactation excluded patients. Approximately 9.3 ml of fresh peripheral blood supplied the PBMCs. Regions amplified from RNA transcripts were the TCR beta CDR3 regions. A set of HTBI primers served as the primers for a first-round RT-PCR of the TCR CDR3. TCRdb passed the multiplex PCR reads through MiXCR, listing each CDR3 protein once. The sample yields 400,000 to 500,000 distinct CDR3 sequences, roughly 14% seen once. Germline values: CDR1 SGHNT, CDR2 YENEEA. The CDR3 spans 13 residues. V lost 0 bases and J 6 bases, leaving 9 bases between the germline ends.

The clonotype originates from a woman aged 18-30 years with Graves' hyperthyroidism. Sample: blood. The chain links TRBV11-3 to TRBJ2-7; D gene uncertain. In DNA, the CDR3 is TGTGCCAGCAGCTTAGATCTCGGCGTCGAGCAGTACTTC. It specifies CASSLDLGVEQYF.